One sample yielded the 9 T cell receptor beta chains listed below, sequenced in a study of T cell repertoires in cytomegalovirus infection. These TCRs' antigens remain unknown. TCRdb analysed the reads with MiXCR anew, one entry per CDR3 protein. The table records fewer than 70,000 distinct CDR3 sequences, about 26% of them present only once. Source: CD8+ T cells from cultured PBMCs, taken from culture after CMV antigen stimulation. Source of these receptors: a human donor in good health (CMV status not recorded). Some clones in this sample may be carry-over from other donors' samples.

The V and J genes are TRBV5-5 and TRBJ2-7; D perhaps matches TRBD2 (5 bases). CDR3 length: 15 residues. V was pared by 3 bases and J by 0 bases, with 13 bases between. Germline V gene sequence: CDR1 SGHKS, CDR2 YYEKEE (reference sequence). The CDR3 sequence: CASSWAFGSSYEQYF. CDR3 DNA sequence: TGTGCCAGCAGCTGGGCTTTTGGGAGCTCCTACGAGCAGTACTTC.

The chain employs TRBV6-1 and TRBJ2-7; D may be TRBD2 (6 bases). Trimming shortened V by 3 bases and J by 3 bases, and 15 bases separated the two germline ends. Germline-derived CDR1 and CDR2 are MNHNS and SASEGT. The CDR3 is 15 amino acids. For the CDR3, the DNA is TGTGCCAGCAGTGACCAACGGGGGAGATACTACGAGCAGTACTTC. This sequence encodes CASSDQRGRYYEQYF.

This clonotype appeared many times. The J gene is TRBJ1-3, the V gene TRBV18; no clear D. V was cut by 3 bases and J by 1 base, with 16 bases left in between. The V gene's germline CDR1 is KGHSH and CDR2 LQKENI. The CDR3 is 17 residues long. This chain's CDR3 is CASSPPRSGSSGNTIYF. In nucleotides, the CDR3 is TGTGCCAGCTCACCCCCGAGAAGCGGGAGTTCTGGAAACACCATATATTTT.

This clonotype appeared a few times. The CDR3 here is CASGLQTGGYEQYF. CDR3 DNA sequence: TGTGCCAGCGGGCTACAGACAGGGGGCTACGAGCAGTACTTC. The chain combines TRBV11-2 with TRBJ2-7; 9 nucleotides align to TRBD1. The junction had 8 bases not matched to a gene; V was cut back by 8 bases and J by 3 bases. There are 14 residues in the CDR3. Germline assignment: CDR1 SGHAT and CDR2 FQNNGV.

Ten or more counts support this clonotype. V gene TRBV7-8 combines with J gene TRBJ2-1; D possibly corresponds to TRBD1 (6 bases). The germline CDR1 and CDR2 sequences are SGHVS and FQNEAQ. Trimming pared 5 bases from V and 5 bases from J, leaving 16 bases between. The CDR3 covers 15 residues. CDR3 loop: CASSRSPRGNNEQFF. The CDR3 DNA reads TGTGCCAGCAGCCGCTCCCCTAGGGGGAACAATGAGCAGTTCTTC.

This clonotype was found many times. The chain carries TRBV7-9 and TRBJ2-2; tentatively, D is TRBD1 (7 bases). Germline V gene lookup returns CDR1 SEHNR and CDR2 FQNEAQ (reference sequence). The V end was cut by 5 bases, the J end by 4 bases, with 17 bases between. This CDR3 has 16 residues. The CDR3 loop is CASSGRQGGSTGELFF. CDR3 bases: TGTGCCAGCAGCGGGCGACAGGGAGGAAGCACCGGGGAGCTGTTTTTT.

The gene calls are TRBV29-1 and TRBJ1-3; D is uncertain. Germline V gene sequence: CDR1 SQVTM, CDR2 ANQGSEA. The V end was cut by 6 bases, the J end by 1 base, with 16 bases between. The CDR3 extends over 15 amino acids. CDR3 sequence: CSVLAWGISGNTIYF. As DNA, the CDR3 is TGCAGCGTCTTAGCATGGGGAATATCTGGAAACACCATATATTTT.

This clonotype was seen only a few times. The chain has TRBV20-1 and TRBJ2-1; 10 bases fit TRBD2. The J segment lost 0 bases and the V segment lost 0 bases, leaving 2 bases of the junction unmatched. Germline CDR1 reads DFQATT; CDR2 reads SNEGSKA (reference sequence). The CDR3 spans 16 residues. CDR3 DNA: TGCAGTGCTAGAGATAAGCGGGAGGGCTCCTACAATGAGCAGTTCTTC. Its protein is CSARDKREGSYNEQFF.

The gene calls are TRBV6-5 and TRBJ2-3; the match to TRBD1 covers 8 bases. V lost 5 bases, J lost 6 bases, and 10 bases stayed unmatched. This CDR3 is built from 15 residues. The germline V gene encodes CDR1 MNHEY and CDR2 SVGAGI. CDR3: CASSPSGQGWDTQYF. As DNA, the CDR3 is TGTGCCAGCAGTCCCTCAGGACAGGGCTGGGATACGCAGTATTTT.